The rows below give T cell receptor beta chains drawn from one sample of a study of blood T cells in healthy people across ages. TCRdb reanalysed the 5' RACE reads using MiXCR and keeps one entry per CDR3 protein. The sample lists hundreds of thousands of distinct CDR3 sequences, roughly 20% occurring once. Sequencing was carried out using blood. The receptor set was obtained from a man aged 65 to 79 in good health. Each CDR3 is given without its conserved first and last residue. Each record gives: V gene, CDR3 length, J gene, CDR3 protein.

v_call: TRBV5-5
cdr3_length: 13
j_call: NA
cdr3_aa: ASSKGRAHSYEQY

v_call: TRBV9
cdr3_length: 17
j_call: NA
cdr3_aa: ASSVATSGSWETDYEQY

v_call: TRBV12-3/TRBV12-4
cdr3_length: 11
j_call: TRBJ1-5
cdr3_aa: ASSPGEGQPQH

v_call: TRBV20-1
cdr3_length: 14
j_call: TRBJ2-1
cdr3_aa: SARGRAEGPYNEQF

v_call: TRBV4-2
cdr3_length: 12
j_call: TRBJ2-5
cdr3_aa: ASSQDLREETQY

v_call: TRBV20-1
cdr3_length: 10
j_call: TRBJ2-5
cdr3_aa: SAADHLKTQY

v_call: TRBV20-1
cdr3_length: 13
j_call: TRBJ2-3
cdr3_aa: SAPQLAGGTDTQY

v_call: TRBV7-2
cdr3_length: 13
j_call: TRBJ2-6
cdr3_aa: ASSLELTGANVLT

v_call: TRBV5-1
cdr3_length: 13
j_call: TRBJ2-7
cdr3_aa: ASRDLAGGAYEQY

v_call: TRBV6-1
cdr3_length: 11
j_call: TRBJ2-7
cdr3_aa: ASSDTRRYEQY

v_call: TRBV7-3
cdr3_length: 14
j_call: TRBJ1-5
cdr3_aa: ASNNYRTGKDQPQH

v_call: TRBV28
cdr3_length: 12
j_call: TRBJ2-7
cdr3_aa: ASSPRGVISEQY

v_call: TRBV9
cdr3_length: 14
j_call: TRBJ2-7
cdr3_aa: ASSVGGQVSSYEQY

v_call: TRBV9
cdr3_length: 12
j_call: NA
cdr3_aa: ASSTGKGLETQY

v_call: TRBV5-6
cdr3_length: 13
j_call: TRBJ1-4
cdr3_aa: ASSIGVFGDEKLF

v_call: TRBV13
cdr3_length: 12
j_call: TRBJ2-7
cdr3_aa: ASSSGLAVYEQY

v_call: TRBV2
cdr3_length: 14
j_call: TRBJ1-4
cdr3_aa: ASSGEYDTTNEKLF

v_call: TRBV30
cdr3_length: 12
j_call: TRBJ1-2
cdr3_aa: AWRIQGAGYGYT

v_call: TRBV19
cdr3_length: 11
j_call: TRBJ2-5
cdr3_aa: ASSMTYQETQY

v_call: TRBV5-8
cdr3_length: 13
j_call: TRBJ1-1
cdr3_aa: ASSRATPLNTEAF

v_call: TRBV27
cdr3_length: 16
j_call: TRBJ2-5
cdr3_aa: ASSRGTGGRIGQETQY

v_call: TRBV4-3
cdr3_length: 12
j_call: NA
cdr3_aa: ASSQEARDYEQY

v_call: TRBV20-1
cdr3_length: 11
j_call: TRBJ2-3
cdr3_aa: SATSGNTDTQY

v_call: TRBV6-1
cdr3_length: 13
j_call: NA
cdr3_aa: ASSGGGSSRNEQF

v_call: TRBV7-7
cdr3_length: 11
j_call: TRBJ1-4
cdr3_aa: ASSLAQGEKLF

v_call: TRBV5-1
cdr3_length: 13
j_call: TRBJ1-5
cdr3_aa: ASSSVPGPNQPQH

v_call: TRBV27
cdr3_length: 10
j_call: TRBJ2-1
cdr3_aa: ASSPSGWGQF

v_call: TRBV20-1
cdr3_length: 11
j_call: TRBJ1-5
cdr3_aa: SALGGNNQPQH

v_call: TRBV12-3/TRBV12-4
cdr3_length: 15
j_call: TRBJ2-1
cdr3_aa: ASRYGRAGGLYNEQF

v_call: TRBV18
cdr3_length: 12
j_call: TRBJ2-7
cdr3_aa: ASSPPGGNYEQY

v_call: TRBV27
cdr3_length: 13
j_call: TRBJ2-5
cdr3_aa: ASSEKTGVSETQY

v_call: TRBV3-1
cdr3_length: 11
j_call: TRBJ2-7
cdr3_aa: ASSRTGFVEQY

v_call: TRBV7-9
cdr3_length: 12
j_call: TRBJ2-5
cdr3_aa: ASSLRTERETQY

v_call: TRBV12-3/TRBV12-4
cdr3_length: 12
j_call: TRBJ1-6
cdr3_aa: ASTLGQDNSPLH

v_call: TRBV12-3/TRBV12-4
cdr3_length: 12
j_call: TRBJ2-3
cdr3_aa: ASSLGIGTDTQY

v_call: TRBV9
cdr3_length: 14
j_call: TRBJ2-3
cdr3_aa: ASSGSGRGGTDTQY

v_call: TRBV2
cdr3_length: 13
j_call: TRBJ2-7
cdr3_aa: ASKEGSGRGYEQY

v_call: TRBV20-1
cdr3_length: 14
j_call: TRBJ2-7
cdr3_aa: SARDTGTGAVYEQY

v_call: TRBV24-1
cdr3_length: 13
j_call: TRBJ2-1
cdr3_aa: ATSDSGLAGDEQF

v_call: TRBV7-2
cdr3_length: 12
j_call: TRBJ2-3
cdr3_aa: ASSSGLAVDTQY

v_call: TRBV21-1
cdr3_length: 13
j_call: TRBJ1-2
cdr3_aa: ASSPGQRLNYGYT

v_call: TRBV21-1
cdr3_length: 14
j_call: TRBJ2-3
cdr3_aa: ASSLRTSAYTDTQY

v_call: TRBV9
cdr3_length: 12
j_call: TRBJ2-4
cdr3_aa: ASSVGPGGDIQY

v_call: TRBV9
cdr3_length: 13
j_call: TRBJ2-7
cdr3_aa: ASSVGTTAVHEQY

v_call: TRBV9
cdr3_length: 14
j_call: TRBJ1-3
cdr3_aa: ASSPEGTGSGNTIY

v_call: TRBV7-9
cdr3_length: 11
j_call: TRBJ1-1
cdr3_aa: ASSWDSNTEAF

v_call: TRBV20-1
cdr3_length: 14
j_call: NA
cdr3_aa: SANGPSAASGYEQF

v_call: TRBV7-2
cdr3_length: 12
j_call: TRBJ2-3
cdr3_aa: ASSLGVPTDTQY

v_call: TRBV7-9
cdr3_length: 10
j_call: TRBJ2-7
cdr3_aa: ASSPDWGEQY

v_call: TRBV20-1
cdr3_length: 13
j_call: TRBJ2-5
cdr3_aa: SARLAGMVGETQY

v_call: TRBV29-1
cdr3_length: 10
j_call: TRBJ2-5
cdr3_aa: SVEEYQETQY

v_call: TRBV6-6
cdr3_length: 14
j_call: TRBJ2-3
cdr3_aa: ASTLIGLAGLDTQY

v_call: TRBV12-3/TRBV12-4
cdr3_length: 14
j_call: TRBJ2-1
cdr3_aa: ASSLHTAGSKNEQF

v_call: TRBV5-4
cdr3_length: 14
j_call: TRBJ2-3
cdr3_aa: ASSPSSGTQADTQY

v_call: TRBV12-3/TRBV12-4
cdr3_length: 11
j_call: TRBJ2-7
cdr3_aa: ASGGTVAYEQY

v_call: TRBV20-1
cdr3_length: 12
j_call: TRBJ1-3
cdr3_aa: SARYSFTGNTIY

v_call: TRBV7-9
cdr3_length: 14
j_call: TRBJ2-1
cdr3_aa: ASSSTRLATYNEQF

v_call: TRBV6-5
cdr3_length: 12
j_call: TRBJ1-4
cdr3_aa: ASRPGQGFEKLF

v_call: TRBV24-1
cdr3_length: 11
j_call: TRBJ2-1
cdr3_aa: ATSDLSDNEQF